These 9 T cell receptor beta chains share one sample of origin, sequenced in a study of human T cells and chemical hapten exposure. Specified time point: patch test 1, 2 weeks after DPC sensitization. Treatment reported: therapeutic diphenylcyclopropenone sensitization with weekly scalp DPC. MiXCR, applied by TCRdb to the RACE reads, yields one record per CDR3 protein. The sample lists around 99,000 distinct CDR3 sequences, over 10% occurring once. The source was whole blood, collected in connection with sensitization to the hapten diphenylcyclopropenone (DPC). These receptor sequences come from a woman aged 40 to 49 with alopecia areata. Some clones in this sample may be carry-over from other donors' samples.

V is TRBV7-2 and J is TRBJ2-3; D is possibly TRBD2 (5 bases). Germline values: CDR1 SGHTA, CDR2 FQGNSA. Trimming pared 5 bases from V and 5 bases from J, leaving 14 bases between. The CDR3 loop spans 14 amino acids. As DNA, the CDR3 is TGTGCCAGCAGCCCAGCGGAGGTGGGAGATACGCAGTATTTT. Amino acid sequence: CASSPAEVGDTQYF.

This clonotype was observed a handful of times. The chain employs TRBV5-1 and TRBJ2-4, with a tentative D call TRBD1 (6 bases). The V end lost 4 bases, the J end lost 6 bases, and 17 bases lay between the germline ends. Germline V gene sequence: CDR1 SGHRS, CDR2 YFSETQ. The length of the CDR3 is 15 residues. DNA of the CDR3: TGCGCCAGCAGCACAACACAGGGTTCGATAAACATTCAGTACTTC. Its protein product is CASSTTQGSINIQYF.

This chain joins TRBV7-2 and TRBJ2-2; D is unclear. The CDR3 is 15 residues long. V lost 1 base to trimming and J lost 2 bases, with 8 bases between them. Germline CDR1 and CDR2: SGHTA and FQGNSA. CDR3 protein: CASSLVGFNTGELFF. CDR3 coding DNA: TGTGCCAGCAGCTTAGTCGGATTTAACACCGGGGAGCTGTTTTTT.

The chain carries TRBV28 and TRBJ1-2; 12 bases agree with TRBD1. The CDR3 runs to 16 residues. CDR1 and CDR2 from the germline V gene are MDHEN and SYDVKM. V lost 5 bases and J lost 3; bases outside the gene matches: 7. CDR3 DNA sequence: TGTGCCAGCAGTCAGGGACAGGGGGCGTTAGACTATGGCTACACCTTC. It is translated as CASSQGQGALDYGYTF.

The chain joins TRBV29-1 to TRBJ2-5; the D gene is possibly TRBD2 (5 bases). CDR3 length: 12 residues. Trimming pared 4 bases from V and 5 bases from J, leaving 11 bases between. Germline V gives CDR1 SQVTM, CDR2 ANQGSEA. The CDR3 nucleotides are TGCAGCGTTGTGTCCTCGGGGGAGACCCAGTACTTC. Translated, it gives CSVVSSGETQYF.

This clonotype was seen many times. The J gene is TRBJ2-7, the V gene TRBV19; TRBD1 aligns across 7 bases. In germline, CDR1 is LNHDA, CDR2 SQIVND (reference sequence). V lost 1 base and J lost 2; bases outside the gene matches: 2. CDR3 length: 14 amino acids. The CDR3 loop reads CASSIGQGAYEQYF. CDR3 DNA: TGTGCCAGTAGTATAGGCCAGGGGGCCTACGAGCAGTACTTC.

The rearrangement links TRBV5-1 to TRBJ2-3; 8 bases match TRBD2. The V gene's germline CDR1 is SGHRS and CDR2 YFSETQ. V gave up 0 bases and J gave up 3 bases; unmatched junction bases: 6. This CDR3 has 16 residues. CDR3 bases: TGCGCCAGCAGCTTGGGTAGTAGCGGGATGACAGATACGCAGTATTTT. Residues: CASSLGSSGMTDTQYF. The whole variable domain, remainder taken from reference TRBV5-1 and TRBJ2-3, is KAGVTQTPRYLIKTRGQQVTLSCSPISGHRSVSWYQQTPGQGLQFLFEYFSETQRNKGNFPGRFSGRQFSNSRSEMNVSTLELGDSALYLCASSLGSSGMTDTQYFGPGTRLTVL.

This chain uses TRBV29-1 with TRBJ2-1, with a weak D call TRBD1 (6 bases). V was trimmed by 4 bases and J by 5 bases, leaving 18 bases between them. CDR3 length equals 15 residues. The germline gives CDR1 SQVTM, CDR2 ANQGSEA. In nucleotides, the CDR3 is TGCAGCGTTGTACGGGACATAGATTGGGACAATGAGCAGTTCTTC. It encodes CSVVRDIDWDNEQFF.

This clonotype was found a few times. The rearrangement joins TRBV20-1 to TRBJ2-7, with D perhaps matching TRBD1 (5 bases). The germline V and J ends were trimmed by 0 bases and 3 bases, with 15 bases remaining between them. CDR3 size: 15 residues. Germline CDR1 DFQATT, CDR2 SNEGSKA (reference sequence). The CDR3 spells CSARDFARAVYEQYF. For the CDR3, the DNA is TGCAGTGCTAGAGATTTCGCCAGGGCCGTCTACGAGCAGTACTTC.